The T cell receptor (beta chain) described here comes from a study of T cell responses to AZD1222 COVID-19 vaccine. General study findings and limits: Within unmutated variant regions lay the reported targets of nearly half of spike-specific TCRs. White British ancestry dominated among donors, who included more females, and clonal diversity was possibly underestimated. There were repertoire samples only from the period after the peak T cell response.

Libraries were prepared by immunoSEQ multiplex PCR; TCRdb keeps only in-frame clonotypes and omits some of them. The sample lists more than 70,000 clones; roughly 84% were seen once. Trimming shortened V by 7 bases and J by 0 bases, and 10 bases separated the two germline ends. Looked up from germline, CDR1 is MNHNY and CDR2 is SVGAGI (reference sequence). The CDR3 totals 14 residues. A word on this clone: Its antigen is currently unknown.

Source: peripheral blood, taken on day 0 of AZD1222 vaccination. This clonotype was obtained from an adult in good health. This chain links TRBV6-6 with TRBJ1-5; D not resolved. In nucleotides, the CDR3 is TGTGCCAGCATTTATGCTAATAGCAATCAGCCCCAGCATTTT. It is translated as CASIYANSNQPQHF.